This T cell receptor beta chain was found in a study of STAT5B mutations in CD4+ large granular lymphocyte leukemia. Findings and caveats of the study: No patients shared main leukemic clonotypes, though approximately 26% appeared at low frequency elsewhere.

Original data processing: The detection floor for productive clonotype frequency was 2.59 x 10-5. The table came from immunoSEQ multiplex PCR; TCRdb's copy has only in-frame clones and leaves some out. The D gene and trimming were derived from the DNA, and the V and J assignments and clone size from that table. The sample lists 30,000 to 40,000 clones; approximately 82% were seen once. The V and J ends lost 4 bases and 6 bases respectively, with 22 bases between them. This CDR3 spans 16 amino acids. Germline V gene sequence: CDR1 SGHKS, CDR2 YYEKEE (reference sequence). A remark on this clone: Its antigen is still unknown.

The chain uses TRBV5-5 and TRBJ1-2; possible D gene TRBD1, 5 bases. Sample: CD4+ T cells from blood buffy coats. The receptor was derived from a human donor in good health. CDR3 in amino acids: CASSRGVFGNRDGYTF. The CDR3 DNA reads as TGTGCCAGCAGCCGGGGCGTATTCGGGAACCGGGATGGCTACACCTTC.